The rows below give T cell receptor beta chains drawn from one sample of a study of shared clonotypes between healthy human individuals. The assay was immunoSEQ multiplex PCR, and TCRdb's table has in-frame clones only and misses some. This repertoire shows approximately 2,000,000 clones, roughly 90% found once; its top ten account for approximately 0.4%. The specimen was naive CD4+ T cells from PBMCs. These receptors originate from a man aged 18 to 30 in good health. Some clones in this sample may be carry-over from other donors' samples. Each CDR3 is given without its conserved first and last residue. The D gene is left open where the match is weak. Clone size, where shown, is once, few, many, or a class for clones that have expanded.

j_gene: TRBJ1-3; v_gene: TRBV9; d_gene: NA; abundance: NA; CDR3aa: ASSAQGFGNTIY
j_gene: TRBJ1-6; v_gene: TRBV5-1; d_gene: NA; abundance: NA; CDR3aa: ASSLGREGSSYNSPLH
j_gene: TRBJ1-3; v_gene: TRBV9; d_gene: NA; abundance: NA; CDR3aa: ASSAGTGTGNTIY
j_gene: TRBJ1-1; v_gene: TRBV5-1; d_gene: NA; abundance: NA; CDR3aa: ASSPRADGKVEAF
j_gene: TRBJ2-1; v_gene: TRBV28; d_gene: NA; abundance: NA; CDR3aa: ASSLASLSYNEQF
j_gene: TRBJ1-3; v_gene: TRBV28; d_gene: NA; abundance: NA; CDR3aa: ASSLVRGQRNTIY
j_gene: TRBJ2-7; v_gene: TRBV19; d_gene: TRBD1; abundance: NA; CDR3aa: ASSPGQGTGGSSYEQY
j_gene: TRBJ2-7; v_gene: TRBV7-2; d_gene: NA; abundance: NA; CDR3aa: ASSLVGSRGISYEQY
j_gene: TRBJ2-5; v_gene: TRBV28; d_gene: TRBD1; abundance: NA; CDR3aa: ASSPQGGQETQY
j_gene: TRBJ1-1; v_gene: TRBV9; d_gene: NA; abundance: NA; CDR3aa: ASSLMANTEAF
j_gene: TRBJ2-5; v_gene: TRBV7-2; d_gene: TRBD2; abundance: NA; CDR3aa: ASALAGGMETQY
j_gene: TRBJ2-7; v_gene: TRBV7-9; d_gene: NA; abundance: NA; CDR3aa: ASSLLQGSGEQY
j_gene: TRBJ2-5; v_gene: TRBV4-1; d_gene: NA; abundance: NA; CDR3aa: ASSRTGGPGIQETQY
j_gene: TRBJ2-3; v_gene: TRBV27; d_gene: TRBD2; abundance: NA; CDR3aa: ASSPGLAGGTDTQY
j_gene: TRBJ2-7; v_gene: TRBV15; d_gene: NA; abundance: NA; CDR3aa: ATSRVGGAYEQY
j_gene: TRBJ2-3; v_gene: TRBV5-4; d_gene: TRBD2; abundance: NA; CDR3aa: ASSLGTSGMTDTQY
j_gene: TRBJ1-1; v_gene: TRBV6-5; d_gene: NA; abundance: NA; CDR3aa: ASSRGPGTEAF
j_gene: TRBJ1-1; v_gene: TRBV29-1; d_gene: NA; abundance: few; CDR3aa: SVDQVNTEAF
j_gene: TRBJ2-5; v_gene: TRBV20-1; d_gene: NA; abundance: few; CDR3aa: SARYQETQY
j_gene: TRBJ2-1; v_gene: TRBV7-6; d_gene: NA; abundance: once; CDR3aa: ASSPGTYNEQF
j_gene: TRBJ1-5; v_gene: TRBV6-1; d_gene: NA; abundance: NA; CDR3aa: ASSPGPTAYQPQH
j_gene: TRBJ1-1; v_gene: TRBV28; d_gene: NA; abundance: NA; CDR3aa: ASTGPAHTEAF
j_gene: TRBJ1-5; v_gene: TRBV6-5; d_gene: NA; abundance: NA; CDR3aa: ASSYGRVDQPQH
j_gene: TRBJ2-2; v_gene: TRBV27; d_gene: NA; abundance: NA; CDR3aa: ASSPAYLFRELF
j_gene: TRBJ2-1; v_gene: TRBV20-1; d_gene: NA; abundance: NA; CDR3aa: SAGLEGQF
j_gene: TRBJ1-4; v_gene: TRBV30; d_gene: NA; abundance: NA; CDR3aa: ACRSWGRTNEKLF
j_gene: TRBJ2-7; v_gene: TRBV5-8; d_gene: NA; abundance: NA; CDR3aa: ASSLTSTTYEQY
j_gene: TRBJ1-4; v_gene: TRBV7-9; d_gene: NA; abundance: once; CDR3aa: ASSTAGSGEKLF
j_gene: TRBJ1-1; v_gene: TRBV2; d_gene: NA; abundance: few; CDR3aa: ASTSGEDTEAF
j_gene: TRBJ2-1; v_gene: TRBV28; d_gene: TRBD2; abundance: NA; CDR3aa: ASKTGGPGIYEQF
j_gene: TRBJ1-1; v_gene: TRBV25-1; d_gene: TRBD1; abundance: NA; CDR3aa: ASRKPGQSNTEAF
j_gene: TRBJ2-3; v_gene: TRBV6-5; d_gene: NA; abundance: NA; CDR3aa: ASSYSAGTADTQY
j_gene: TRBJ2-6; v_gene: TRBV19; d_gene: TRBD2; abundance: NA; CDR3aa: ASKLRTSGYLLSGANVLT
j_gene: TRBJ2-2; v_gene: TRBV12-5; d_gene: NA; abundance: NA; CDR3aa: ASGRGRGSGDTGELF
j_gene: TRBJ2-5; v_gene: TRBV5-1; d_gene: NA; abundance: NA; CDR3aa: ASRRTASETQY
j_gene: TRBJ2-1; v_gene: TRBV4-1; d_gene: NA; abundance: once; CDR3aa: ASSQARDFRPRHYNEQF
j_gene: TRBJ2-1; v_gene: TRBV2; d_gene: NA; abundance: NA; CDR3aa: ASTGTAEQF
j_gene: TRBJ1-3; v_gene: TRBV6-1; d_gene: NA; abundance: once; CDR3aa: ASSEYGVGTIY
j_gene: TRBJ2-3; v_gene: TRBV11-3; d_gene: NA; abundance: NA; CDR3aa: ASSYGVADTQY